A single sample gave rise to the 6 T cell receptor beta chains below, sequenced in a study of identical twins. Via MiXCR, TCRdb re-called the 5' RACE reads, giving one row per CDR3 protein. Of approximately 620,000 distinct CDR3 sequences listed, over 8.5% are singletons. The data were also submitted as part of a second study, on yellow fever vaccine responses in identical twins.

The material sequenced was PBMCs. The source of these receptors is a young woman in good health.

This clonotype came up many times. This chain uses TRBV7-8 with TRBJ2-3; no clear D. The V end was cut by 7 bases, the J end by 4 bases, with 15 bases between. CDR1 SGHVS and CDR2 FQNEAQ come from the germline V gene. The CDR3 has 14 amino acids. CDR3 region: CASTPVTPADTQYF. CDR3 nucleotide sequence: TGTGCCAGCACCCCCGTGACCCCCGCAGATACGCAGTATTTT.

This clonotype has just a few counts. This chain connects TRBV7-9 to TRBJ1-2; D gene unclear. Per the germline V gene, CDR1 is SEHNR and CDR2 is FQNEAQ (reference sequence). V gave up 5 bases and J gave up 2 bases, with 12 bases separating them. The length of the CDR3 is 14 residues. Here the CDR3 DNA reads TGTGCCAGCAGCCTGGTCATCGTGAACTATGGCTACACCTTC. Translated, it gives CASSLVIVNYGYTF.

This clonotype was seen ten or more times. The rearrangement uses TRBV12-3 or TRBV12-4 and TRBJ2-7; D gene unclear. This CDR3 has 14 amino acids. V lost 1 base and J 6 bases, leaving 13 bases between the germline ends. Written as DNA, the CDR3 is TGTGCCAGCAGTTTAGAGGGTTGGAGCCCCGAGCAGTACTTC. Its protein product is CASSLEGWSPEQYF.

This clonotype was seen ten or more times. The chain links TRBV5-1 to TRBJ2-1; tentative D call: TRBD2 (5 bases). The CDR3 runs to 15 residues. Germline CDR1 SGHRS, CDR2 YFSETQ. Trimming stripped 0 bases from V and 0 bases from J, with 7 bases between. CDR3: CASSLDGVSYNEQFF. The DNA for the CDR3 is TGCGCCAGCAGCTTGGACGGGGTCTCCTACAATGAGCAGTTCTTC. The full variable domain, its missing parts supplied by reference TRBV5-1 and TRBJ2-1, is KAGVTQTPRYLIKTRGQQVTLSCSPISGHRSVSWYQQTPGQGLQFLFEYFSETQRNKGNFPGRFSGRQFSNSRSEMNVSTLELGDSALYLCASSLDGVSYNEQFFGPGTRLTVL.

This clonotype was observed a handful of times. The chain links TRBV9 to TRBJ2-3, with a possible D match to TRBD2 (8 bases). This CDR3 comprises 17 residues. The ends were cut back, 4 bases at V and 2 bases at J, with 20 bases in the middle. Germline values: CDR1 SGDLS, CDR2 YYNGEE. CDR3 in amino acids: CASSLGTAGADTDTQYF. The CDR3 DNA reads TGTGCCAGCAGCTTAGGGACAGCGGGGGCGGACACAGATACGCAGTATTTT.

This chain joins TRBV9 and TRBJ2-7; the D is unclear. CDR1 and CDR2 (germline): SGDLS, YYNGEE. The CDR3 runs 13 residues. V dropped 0 bases and J dropped 5 bases, with 9 bases sitting between them. The CDR3 nucleotides read TGTGCCAGCAGCGTAGCCTCCCAGCACGAGCAGTACTTC. This encodes CASSVASQHEQYF.